The entry below describes one T cell receptor beta chain. This table comes from immunoSEQ multiplex PCR, and its TCRdb copy is limited to in-frame clones, with some not included. Seen here are around 140,000 clones, about nine tenths observed once, and the top ten hold roughly 2.5%. The CDR3 loop spans 15 amino acids. Losses at the gene ends were 0 bases for V and 4 bases for J; bases not matched to a gene: 5. CDR1 and CDR2 (germline): MNHEY, SVGAGI. This sample was taken from a study of blood T cell repertoires in COVID-19. The chain links TRBV6-5 to TRBJ2-7, with TRBD1 matching 8 bases. What was sequenced was peripheral blood. The receptor was isolated from a human donor with COVID-19, enrolled during active disease. The donor label of this sample is uncertain. CDR3 loop: CASSYSGQGWYEQYF. CDR3 bases: TGTGCCAGCAGTTACTCCGGACAGGGATGGTACGAGCAGTACTTC.